The 26 T cell receptor beta chains below were found in one sample sequenced in a study of human T cells and chemical hapten exposure. TCRdb re-called the 5' RACE reads with MiXCR, one entry per CDR3 protein. The repertoire holds over 70,000 distinct CDR3 sequences, 15% to 20% seen once, with nearly 7% in the top ten. The starting material, unfractionated whole blood, was used for total RNA extraction. The source of these receptors is a female donor in good health.

This clonotype was detected a few times. The genes are TRBV3-1 and TRBJ1-6, with D unresolved. The CDR3 is 14 residues long. V was shortened by 8 bases and J by 0 bases, with 8 bases between the two germline ends. Germline V gene data show CDR1 as LGHDT and CDR2 as YNNKEL (reference sequence). The CDR3 spells CASRESSYNSPLHF. In DNA form, the CDR3 reads TGTGCCAGCCGGGAGAGCTCCTATAATTCACCCCTCCACTTT.

This clonotype was detected only a few times. The chain is built from TRBV29-1 and TRBJ1-1; no firm D call. The CDR3 is 12 residues long. Deletions cut 2 bases from V and 4 bases from J, with 8 bases between. The germline gives CDR1 SQVTM, CDR2 ANQGSEA. The CDR3 spells CSVERLTTEAFF. The DNA of the CDR3 is TGCAGCGTTGAACGATTGACCACTGAAGCTTTCTTT.

This clonotype has a handful of counts. The chain uses TRBV9 and TRBJ2-1; possible D gene TRBD2, 5 bases. Germline CDR1 and CDR2: SGDLS and YYNGEE. The CDR3 consists of 18 residues. Trimming cost V 0 bases and J 1 base, with 17 bases left between them. The CDR3 DNA reads as TGTGCCAGCAGCGTAGACCGGGGTGGCGAAACTTCCTACAATGAGCAGTTCTTC. This translates into CASSVDRGGETSYNEQFF.

This clonotype occurred a few times. The rearrangement joins TRBV3-1 to TRBJ1-2; 10 bases align to TRBD1. The CDR3 is 16 amino acids. Looked up from germline, CDR1 is LGHDT and CDR2 is YNNKEL (reference sequence). V lost 4 bases to trimming and J lost 6 bases; unmatched junction nucleotides: 11. CDR3 DNA: TGTGCCAGCAGCCCCGGGACAGGGGCCGGTTGGGATGGCTACACCTTC. It specifies CASSPGTGAGWDGYTF.

J is TRBJ1-1 and V is TRBV3-1, with D tentatively TRBD1 (6 bases). The CDR3 covers 18 residues. V was cut by 4 bases and J by 1 base, with 22 bases left in between. The V gene's germline CDR1 is LGHDT and CDR2 YNNKEL (reference sequence). In DNA, the CDR3 is TGTGCCAGCAGCCGTCGATACAGGGAAAGCAGGGGGAACACTGAAGCTTTCTTT. Its protein is CASSRRYRESRGNTEAFF.

This clonotype turned up a few times. The V and J genes are TRBV7-2 and TRBJ1-1; the D is unclear. Germline CDR1 reads SGHTA; CDR2 reads FQGNSA. This CDR3 is built from 15 residues. Deletions cut 0 bases from V and 1 base from J, with 9 bases between. The chain's CDR3 is CASSLARVPNTEAFF. The CDR3 DNA reads TGTGCCAGCAGCTTAGCGAGGGTACCGAACACTGAAGCTTTCTTT.

Only a few counts were recorded for this clonotype. The chain joins TRBV28 to TRBJ2-1; 8 bases map to TRBD1. J lost 3 bases, V lost 4 bases, and 8 bases had no gene match. The CDR3 length is 16 residues. Germline V lookup: CDR1 MDHEN, CDR2 SYDVKM. CDR3 nucleotides: TGTGCCAGCAGTTCCTCAGGGGGCGAAAACTACAATGAGCAGTTCTTC. Translation: CASSSSGGENYNEQFF.

The V call is TRBV7-6, the J call TRBJ1-1, with D unclear. In germline, CDR1 is SGHVS, CDR2 FNYEAQ. The CDR3 has 15 amino acids. V dropped 1 base and J dropped 5 bases, with 14 bases sitting between them. The CDR3 DNA reads as TGTGCCAGCAGCTTAGTTAGCGACGTAGGGACTGAAGCTTTCTTT. This gives the protein CASSLVSDVGTEAFF.

The genes are TRBV29-1 and TRBJ2-7; 11 bases line up with TRBD1. With V trimmed by 7 bases and J by 2 bases, 7 bases remained unmatched. CDR3 size: 14 residues. Germline-derived CDR1 and CDR2 are SQVTM and ANQGSEA. The CDR3 region has the DNA TGCAGCGCCGCCGGGACAGGGGGTCCCTACGAGCAGTACTTC. Its translation: CSAAGTGGPYEQYF.

The chain uses TRBV28 and TRBJ2-7; no clear D. CDR3 length equals 16 residues. Germline V lookup: CDR1 MDHEN, CDR2 SYDVKM. Trimming removed 4 bases from V and 2 bases from J, with 18 bases in between. CDR3 sequence (DNA): TGTGCCAGCAGTTCCCTCCCTGGCGGCGGAGCCTACGAGCAGTACTTC. Encoded protein: CASSSLPGGGAYEQYF.

This clonotype was detected a few times. The chain uses TRBV7-9 and TRBJ2-4; the D call may be TRBD1 or TRBD2 (5 bases each). The V gene's germline CDR1 is SEHNR and CDR2 FQNEAQ (reference sequence). The V end lost 5 bases, the J end lost 1 base, and 12 bases lay between the germline ends. This CDR3 has 15 amino acids. CDR3 coding DNA: TGTGCCAGCAGCAGGGACGGTTTCGCCAAAAACATTCAGTACTTC. Amino acid sequence: CASSRDGFAKNIQYF.

The rearrangement links TRBV18 to TRBJ1-2; D uncertain. CDR1 is KGHSH and CDR2 is LQKENI in the germline V gene. V was shortened by 2 bases and J by 2 bases, with 9 bases between the two germline ends. CDR3 size: 14 residues. CDR3 nucleotides: TGTGCCAGCTCACCAGGGGAAGGGAACTATGGCTACACCTTC. Translated: CASSPGEGNYGYTF.

The sample holds a few counts of this clonotype. For the CDR3, the DNA is TGTGCCAGCGGTACAAGACAGCTAAAAAATGAGCAGTTCTTC. Encoded protein: CASGTRQLKNEQFF. The chain is built from TRBV7-2 and TRBJ2-1, with a tentative D call TRBD1 (5 bases). V was trimmed by 8 bases and J by 7 bases, leaving 18 bases between them. This CDR3 contains 14 residues. Germline V gives CDR1 SGHTA, CDR2 FQGNSA.

The table lists this clonotype with many counts. The chain employs TRBV6-4 and TRBJ2-1; the match to TRBD2 covers 11 bases. CDR3 length: 16 amino acids. Germline CDR1 and CDR2: MRHNA and SNTAGT. V trimming: 0 bases; J trimming: 6 bases; junction bases outside the gene matches: 4. The chain's CDR3 is CASSDSSGGDFNEQFF. CDR3 nucleotide sequence: TGTGCCAGCAGTGACTCTAGCGGGGGGGACTTCAATGAGCAGTTCTTC.

This clonotype was seen repeatedly, ten times or more. V gene TRBV5-1 combines with J gene TRBJ2-6, with a possible D match to TRBD2 (6 bases). From germline, CDR1 is SGHRS and CDR2 YFSETQ. The V gene lost 0 bases and the J gene lost 1 base, with 8 bases spanning the gap. The CDR3 has 16 amino acids. CDR3 nucleotide sequence: TGCGCCAGCAGCTTGGAAGGAGGGTCTGGGGCCAACGTCCTGACTTTC. Amino acid sequence: CASSLEGGSGANVLTF.

This chain joins TRBV5-1 and TRBJ1-4; no definite D call. Germline loops: CDR1 SGHRS, CDR2 YFSETQ. The CDR3 sequence is 14 residues long. Between the trimmed V and J ends, which lost 0 bases and 8 bases, there was a span of 11 bases. The CDR3 reads CASSLGRAGEKLFF. CDR3 DNA: TGCGCCAGCAGCTTGGGACGGGCTGGGGAAAAACTGTTTTTT.

This clonotype was observed a few times. V and J are TRBV6-2 or TRBV6-3 and TRBJ1-1; D is perhaps TRBD1 (5 bases). Looked up from germline, CDR1 is MNHEY and CDR2 is SVGEGT. This CDR3 has 12 amino acids. V gave up 2 bases and J gave up 11 bases, with 12 bases separating them. The CDR3 DNA sequence: TGTGCCAGCAGTTACGGCCAGGGAACGGCTTTCTTT. It codes for CASSYGQGTAFF.

The gene calls are TRBV2 and TRBJ2-5, with 10 bases aligning to TRBD2. The CDR3 loop spans 18 amino acids. Germline V lookup: CDR1 SNHLY, CDR2 FYNNEI. V shed 6 bases, J shed 4 bases, and the junction held 17 bases outside the gene matches. The CDR3 is CASRPWASGSHPGETQYF. CDR3 coding DNA: TGTGCCAGCAGACCCTGGGCTAGCGGGAGTCATCCCGGAGAGACCCAGTACTTC.

The rearrangement links TRBV28 to TRBJ1-6; 8 nucleotides align to TRBD1. Germline CDR1 reads MDHEN; CDR2 reads SYDVKM. Losses at the gene ends were 6 bases for V and 10 bases for J; bases not matched to a gene: 8. The length of the CDR3 is 14 residues. CDR3 protein: CASSETGDGSPLHF. The CDR3 DNA follows: TGTGCCAGCAGCGAGACAGGGGATGGCTCACCCCTCCACTTT.

The genes are TRBV2 and TRBJ2-3, with TRBD2 matching over 13 bases. CDR1 is SNHLY and CDR2 is FYNNEI in the germline V gene. The CDR3 spans 15 residues. V trimming: 8 bases; J trimming: 7 bases; junction bases outside the gene matches: 9. The CDR3 bases are TGTGCCAGCTCGGGACTAGCGGGGACCTTGAATACGCAGTATTTT. It specifies CASSGLAGTLNTQYF.

This chain joins TRBV29-1 and TRBJ2-1, with 14 bases that match TRBD2. CDR1 is SQVTM and CDR2 is ANQGSEA in the germline V gene. Trimming cost V 1 base and J 8 bases; bases outside gene matches: 7. The CDR3 runs to 16 residues. CDR3: CSVEVRGLAGVYEQFF. The CDR3 DNA reads TGCAGCGTTGAAGTGAGGGGACTAGCGGGGGTTTATGAGCAGTTCTTC.

This clonotype is medium-sized (0.01 to 0.1%) in the sample. The V call is TRBV7-8, the J call TRBJ2-7; 7 bases align to TRBD2. The V gene's germline CDR1 is SGHVS and CDR2 FQNEAQ. The CDR3 loop spans 15 amino acids. Trimming at V came to 0 bases and at J to 0 bases, leaving 2 bases not matched to a gene. In DNA, the CDR3 is TGTGCCAGCAGCTTAGCGGGGGGGGGCTCCTACGAGCAGTACTTC. Its translation is CASSLAGGGSYEQYF.

The chain is built from TRBV29-1 and TRBJ2-3; D unclear. The CDR3 has 13 residues. Per germline, CDR1 SQVTM and CDR2 ANQGSEA. The V gene lost 7 bases and the J gene lost 0 bases, with 11 bases spanning the gap. CDR3 loop: CSDAGWSTDTQYF. Here the CDR3 DNA reads TGCAGCGACGCCGGGTGGAGCACAGATACGCAGTATTTT.

This clonotype was counted a few times. This chain uses TRBV29-1 with TRBJ1-2; D might be TRBD1 (5 bases). The CDR3 runs 14 residues. The V gene's germline CDR1 is SQVTM and CDR2 ANQGSEA. The V gene lost 3 bases and the J gene lost 4 bases, with 15 bases spanning the gap. CDR3 amino acids: CSVESTGDSYGYTF. CDR3 nucleotide sequence: TGCAGCGTTGAGTCAACGGGAGACAGCTATGGCTACACCTTC.

Only a few counts were recorded for this clonotype. The genes are TRBV12-3 or TRBV12-4 and TRBJ1-2; D perhaps matches TRBD1 (6 bases). V was shortened by 0 bases and J by 7 bases, with 9 bases between the two germline ends. This CDR3 contains 13 residues. The CDR3, as DNA: TGTGCCAGCAGTTTAGCTGGGGGGGCTGGCTACACCTTC. Protein product: CASSLAGGAGYTF.

This clonotype appeared a single time. The chain links TRBV7-8 to TRBJ1-2; TRBD1 matches 7 bases. J was trimmed by 4 bases and V by 1 base; bases with no gene match: 3. The V gene's germline CDR1 is SGHVS and CDR2 FQNEAQ. The length of the CDR3 is 14 residues. The CDR3 here is CASSLEEGAYGYTF. In DNA form, the CDR3 reads TGTGCCAGCAGCTTAGAAGAGGGGGCCTATGGCTACACCTTC.